The 20 T cell receptor beta chains below were found in one sample sequenced in a study of shared clonotypes between healthy human individuals. TCRdb's copy holds only in-frame clones and misses some; the assay was immunoSEQ multiplex PCR. The data hold around 510,000 clones, with 90% to 97% observed a single time. Sequenced: naive CD4+ T cells sorted from blood. Subset given: CD45RA+ positively selected. The receptors derive from a woman aged 25 to 39 in good health.

V gene TRBV5-1 combines with J gene TRBJ2-7; maybe TRBD1 (5 bases). V was pared by 4 bases and J by 3 bases, with 17 bases between. The CDR3 covers 15 residues. In germline, CDR1 is SGHRS, CDR2 YFSETQ. This CDR3 reads CASSATGPIRYEQYF. The DNA of the CDR3 is TGCGCCAGCAGCGCTACAGGCCCCATCCGCTACGAGCAGTACTTC. The whole variable domain, remainder taken from reference TRBV5-1 and TRBJ2-7, is KAGVTQTPRYLIKTRGQQVTLSCSPISGHRSVSWYQQTPGQGLQFLFEYFSETQRNKGNFPGRFSGRQFSNSRSEMNVSTLELGDSALYLCASSATGPIRYEQYFGPGTRLTVT.

The chain is built from TRBV28 and TRBJ2-3; TRBD2 agrees at 12 bases. Losses at the gene ends were 6 bases for V and 4 bases for J; bases not matched to a gene: 8. This CDR3 has 16 residues. Per germline, CDR1 MDHEN and CDR2 SYDVKM. CDR3 protein: CASRPLAGGPPDTQYF. Written as DNA, the CDR3 is TGTGCCAGCAGACCCCTAGCGGGAGGGCCCCCAGATACGCAGTATTTT.

The chain employs TRBV10-3 and TRBJ2-1, with D tentatively TRBD2 (5 bases). This CDR3 comprises 14 residues. The V gene's germline CDR1 is ENHRY and CDR2 SYGVKD. V shed 4 bases and J shed 10 bases, with 17 bases lying between them. CDR3 nucleotide sequence: TGTGCCATCAGTGCGTCGGAGGCGGTTCGGGAGCAGTTCTTC. It translates to CAISASEAVREQFF.

Concerning this clone itself: The junction and the germline gene differ at one end; a read error may be behind it. The rearrangement uses TRBV28 and TRBJ1-1; D not resolved. The CDR3 is made up of 12 amino acids. Germline V gene lookup returns CDR1 MDHEN and CDR2 SYDVKM. Written as DNA, the CDR3 is TGTGCCAGCAGTCTACTAGACTCACCCAGCCAATTT. The encoded protein is CASSLLDSPSQF.

This chain joins TRBV5-5 and TRBJ1-3; 8 positions agree with TRBD1. CDR1 is SGHKS and CDR2 is YYEKEE in the germline V gene (reference sequence). CDR3 length: 16 residues. The V segment lost 0 bases and the J segment 3 bases; nucleotides outside the gene matches: 5. The CDR3 protein is CASSLGDRRYGNTIYF. The CDR3 coding sequence is TGTGCCAGCAGCTTGGGGGACAGGAGATATGGAAACACCATATATTTT.

The rearrangement joins TRBV5-4 to TRBJ2-1; 10 bases fit TRBD2. Germline CDR1 and CDR2: SGHNT and YYREEE (reference sequence). There are 18 residues in the CDR3. With V trimmed by 3 bases and J by 5 bases, 14 bases remained unmatched. CDR3 coding DNA: TGTGCCAGCAGCTGGGGGGGGCTAGCGGGAGTATACCACAATGAGCAGTTCTTC. Translation: CASSWGGLAGVYHNEQFF.

The chain is built from TRBV15 and TRBJ2-2; 7 nucleotides line up with TRBD1. Germline V gene data show CDR1 as LNHNV and CDR2 as YYDKDF (reference sequence). This CDR3 contains 16 residues. Trimming removed 2 bases from V and 2 bases from J; junction bases left unmatched: 5. CDR3 residues: CATSRYGTDNTGELFF. The CDR3 DNA reads TGTGCCACCAGCAGATACGGGACAGATAACACCGGGGAGCTGTTTTTT.

The CDR3 is CASSYIGTSLFYEQYF. The CDR3 DNA sequence: TGCGCCAGCAGCTATATAGGGACTAGCCTTTTCTACGAGCAGTACTTC. This chain joins TRBV5-1 and TRBJ2-7, with TRBD2 matching over 9 bases. V trimming: 3 bases; J trimming: 3 bases; junction bases outside the gene matches: 10. Germline values: CDR1 SGHRS, CDR2 YFSETQ. The CDR3 has 16 amino acids.

This chain links TRBV2 with TRBJ2-3, with a possible D match to TRBD2 (5 bases). The CDR3 loop spans 15 amino acids. Trimming removed 3 bases from V and 0 bases from J, with 10 bases in between. Germline loops: CDR1 SNHLY, CDR2 FYNNEI. The DNA of the CDR3 is TGTGCCAGCAGTGACGGCGGGCCTAGCACAGATACGCAGTATTTT. This codes for CASSDGGPSTDTQYF.

The chain uses TRBV5-1 and TRBJ1-1; D call uncertain. Germline V lookup: CDR1 SGHRS, CDR2 YFSETQ. Trimming removed 2 bases from V and 4 bases from J, with 9 bases in between. The CDR3 spans 13 residues. Written as DNA, the CDR3 is TGCGCCAGCAGCTTAGGAGAGAGCACTGAAGCTTTCTTT. Its protein product is CASSLGESTEAFF.

This rearrangement joins TRBV29-1 to TRBJ1-1; TRBD1 might be the D (5 bases). Trimming took 5 bases from V and 0 from J, leaving 10 bases between them. The CDR3 totals 13 residues. Germline CDR1 SQVTM, CDR2 ANQGSEA. The CDR3 nucleotides read TGCAGCGTTACGGGACGGATGAACACTGAAGCTTTCTTT. Translating it yields CSVTGRMNTEAFF.

This chain links TRBV15 with TRBJ2-7; either TRBD1 or TRBD2 may supply D (5 bases each). Germline V gene sequence: CDR1 LNHNV, CDR2 YYDKDF (reference sequence). The CDR3 runs to 16 residues. The germline V and J ends were trimmed by 1 base and 3 bases, with 16 bases remaining between them. As DNA, the CDR3 is TGTGCCACCAGCAGAGCTCCGGGACGCTGGGACTACGAGCAGTACTTC. Translation: CATSRAPGRWDYEQYF. Full variable domain (outside the CDR3, taken from reference TRBV15 and TRBJ2-7): DAMVIQNPRYQVTQFGKPVTLSCSQTLNHNVMYWYQQKSSQAPKLLFHYYDKDFNNEADTPDNFQSRRPNTSFCFLDIRSPGLGDTAMYLCATSRAPGRWDYEQYFGPGTRLTVT.

The chain combines TRBV13 with TRBJ2-1; D gene uncertain. The CDR3 has 12 residues. V was clipped by 2 bases and J by 8 bases, with 7 bases between them. Germline CDR1 is PRHDT and CDR2 is FYEKMQ (reference sequence). The CDR3 region has the DNA TGTGCCAGCAGCTTAAGTGGGTATGAGCAGTTCTTC. It specifies CASSLSGYEQFF.

The CDR3 DNA is TGTGCCAGCAGCATGGGACAGGGTACCGGGTACGAGCAGTACTTC. Protein: CASSMGQGTGYEQYF. This chain joins TRBV5-4 and TRBJ2-7, with TRBD1 matching over 9 bases. This CDR3 is built from 15 residues. In germline, CDR1 is SGHNT, CDR2 YYREEE (reference sequence). Losses at the gene ends were 4 bases for V and 4 bases for J; bases not matched to a gene: 9.

This rearrangement joins TRBV19 to TRBJ2-5; 9 bases agree with TRBD1. V was pared by 3 bases and J by 5 bases, with 7 bases of the junction left unmatched. CDR1 is LNHDA and CDR2 is SQIVND in the germline V gene (reference sequence). This CDR3 comprises 15 residues. The CDR3 here is CASSIRTGVGETQYF. The CDR3 DNA is TGTGCCAGTAGTATCCGGACAGGGGTAGGCGAGACCCAGTACTTC.

The chain is built from TRBV7-9 and TRBJ2-1; 7 nucleotides align to TRBD2. This CDR3 is 13 amino acids long. Germline V gives CDR1 SEHNR, CDR2 FQNEAQ (reference sequence). V lost 3 bases, J lost 7 bases, and 3 bases stayed unmatched. CDR3 in DNA: TGTGCCAGCAGCTTGACTAGCCAAAATGAGCAGTTCTTC. This gives the protein CASSLTSQNEQFF.

The chain employs TRBV11-3 and TRBJ2-2, with D hard to call. This CDR3 contains 15 residues. CDR1 and CDR2 (germline): SGHNT, YENEEA. V was shortened by 8 bases and J by 5 bases, with 18 bases between the two germline ends. CDR3 in amino acids: CASGVGRSGTGELFF. The CDR3 DNA reads as TGTGCCAGCGGGGTAGGACGGTCCGGGACCGGGGAGCTGTTTTTT.

This clone was recorded only once. The chain carries TRBV28 and TRBJ2-5, with 11 bases lining up with TRBD1. Unmatched junction bases numbered 11, after V lost 7 bases and J lost 4 bases. The CDR3 spans 16 residues. Per the germline V gene, CDR1 is MDHEN and CDR2 is SYDVKM. The CDR3 DNA follows: TGTGCCAGCACTGAGACCTTGGGACAGGGGGGAGAGACCCAGTACTTC. Its protein product is CASTETLGQGGETQYF.

V usage is TRBV9 and J usage is TRBJ1-1; D is unclear. V was cut by 2 bases and J by 3 bases, with 11 bases left in between. CDR3 length: 14 amino acids. Germline CDR1 is SGDLS and CDR2 is YYNGEE. CDR3 sequence: CASSVQLQDTEAFF. In DNA form, the CDR3 reads TGTGCCAGCAGCGTTCAATTACAAGACACTGAAGCTTTCTTT.

The CDR3 loop is CASSVGGRGAVGGYTF. In DNA, the CDR3 is TGTGCCAGCAGCGTAGGAGGAAGGGGTGCAGTGGGTGGCTACACCTTC. The chain recombines TRBV9 with TRBJ1-2; a weak D match, TRBD1 (5 bases). This CDR3 region has 16 residues. CDR1 and CDR2 from the germline V gene are SGDLS and YYNGEE. Trimming shortened V by 0 bases and J by 7 bases, and 19 bases separated the two germline ends.